The rows below give T cell receptor beta chains drawn from one sample of a study of cytomegalovirus exposure and HLA in healthy donors. TCRdb's copy holds only in-frame clones and misses some; the assay was immunoSEQ multiplex PCR. Among around 190,000 clones, 70% to 85% were seen once, and the ten largest hold 0.69%. Sequenced sample: PBMCs. The receptors were sampled from a woman in her thirties or forties in good health and CMV-seronegative. Each CDR3 is given with its conserved first and last residue. D genes are given only for firm matches. Clone size is not always given. Where it is, it says once, few, many or a class for expanded clones.

j_call v_call clone_size d_call cdr3_nt cdr3_aa
TRBJ1-5 TRBV15 once TRBD1 TGTGCCACCAGCACCGGGACAGCCCGGAATCAGCCCCAGCATTTT CATSTGTARNQPQHF
TRBJ2-5 TRBV7-9 few TRBD2 TGTGCCAGCAGCTTAGCGGCGGGAGGGCTGGGAGAGACCCAGTACTTC CASSLAAGGLGETQYF
TRBJ2-2 TRBV7-2 few TRBD2 TGTGCCAGCAGCACCCGGACTAGCGGGAGGGTGAGAACCGGGGAGCTGTTTTTT CASSTRTSGRVRTGELFF
TRBJ1-4 TRBV5-6 once TRBD1 TGTGCCAGCAGCGGGGACAGGGGGAGGAAAGATGGCGAAAAACTGTTTTTT CASSGDRGRKDGEKLFF
TRBJ2-7 TRBV29-1 - TRBD1 TGCAGCGTCGCCGACAGGGCTAGACAGTACTTC CSVADRARQYF
TRBJ2-1 TRBV9 - TRBD2 TGTGCCAGCAGCGTAGCCAGCGGGGGGTCTTACAATGAGCAGTTCTTC CASSVASGGSYNEQFF
TRBJ1-5 TRBV19 - - TGTGCCAGTAAGGACGGGGGTTGGAATCAGCCCCAGCATTTT CASKDGGWNQPQHF
TRBJ2-3 TRBV7-9 - TRBD2 TGTGCCAGCAGCGATTACCCCGGGACTAGAAAGGATTTT CASSDYPGTRKDF
TRBJ2-3 TRBV30 - - TGTGCCTGGAGTGTACCAAACCGCCGGGATACGCAGTATTTT CAWSVPNRRDTQYF
TRBJ2-1 TRBV5-6 few TRBD2 TGTGCCAGCAGCTGGTCGTCGGGAGGGTACAATGAGCAGTTCTTC CASSWSSGGYNEQFF
TRBJ2-7 TRBV6-1 - - TGTGCCAGCAGGACTGAAGCGGGCGAGCAGTACTTC CASRTEAGEQYF
TRBJ2-3 TRBV7-9 - - TGTGCCAGCAGGCCCCGATACGGGGGAGGTATCCCTAGCACAGATACGCAGTATTTT CASRPRYGGGIPSTDTQYF
TRBJ1-1 TRBV30 few TRBD1 TGTGCCTGGGGGACGACAGGGTGGAACACTGAAGCTTTCTTT CAWGTTGWNTEAFF
TRBJ2-7 TRBV28 - - TGTGCCTGTGTAGGGGGTCCCCCCTCCTACGAGCAGTACTTC CACVGGPPSYEQYF
TRBJ1-2 TRBV28 - TRBD1 TGTGCCAGCAACCAACCGACAGGGGGCGGCTATGGCTACACCTTC CASNQPTGGGYGYTF
TRBJ2-2 TRBV4-3 - TRBD2 TGCGCCAGCAGCCAAATAGCGGGAGGGCCCGGCGGGGAGCTGTTTTTT CASSQIAGGPGGELFF
TRBJ2-6 TRBV5-1 - TRBD1 TGCGCCAGCAGCTTTTGGACAGGGGGCTCTGGGGCCAACGTCCTGACTTTC CASSFWTGGSGANVLTF
TRBJ2-2 TRBV5-5 many TRBD1 TGTGCCAGCAGCCAACGGGCAGGGGGACCATCCCCTCTGGGCAGGGAGCTGTTTTTT CASSQRAGGPSPLGRELFF
TRBJ2-7 TRBV28 - TRBD1 TGTGCCAGCAACTTGGGACAGGGAGCCTTATACGAGCAGTACTTC CASNLGQGALYEQYF
TRBJ2-1 TRBV11-3 - TRBD1 TGTGCCAGCAGCCTTGGACAGGGCCTCTCCTACAATGAGCAGTTCTTC CASSLGQGLSYNEQFF
TRBJ2-7 TRBV19 - - TGTGCCAGTAGGATCCGGGAGCGCCTCTCCTACGAGCAGTACTTC CASRIRERLSYEQYF
TRBJ2-7 TRBV13 - - TGTGCCAGCAGCGAACGAGGCGAGCAGTACTTC CASSERGEQYF
TRBJ2-1 TRBV7-3 - TRBD2 TGTGCCAGCAGCCCGGAACTAGCGGGTGACAATGAGCAGTTCTTC CASSPELAGDNEQFF
TRBJ2-7 TRBV5-1 - TRBD1 TGCGCCAGCAGCTTGGAGGGACAGGGGCTTGACGAGCAGTACTTC CASSLEGQGLDEQYF
TRBJ2-7 TRBV28 - TRBD2 TGTGCCAGCAGTTTACAAAGCGGGAAATCCTACGAGCAGTACTTC CASSLQSGKSYEQYF
TRBJ2-1 TRBV4-2 few TRBD2 TGTGCCAGCAGCCAAGTCGGCGGGAGGGCTTTCGATGAGCAGTTCTTC CASSQVGGRAFDEQFF
TRBJ1-5 TRBV5-6 once TRBD1 TGTGCCAGCAGCTTGACAGGGGGATCTATCGGGAGCAATCAGCCCCAGCATTTT CASSLTGGSIGSNQPQHF
TRBJ1-1 TRBV13 few - TGTGCCAGCAGCCTCGACAGAACGGAAGCTTTCTTT CASSLDRTEAFF
TRBJ2-7 TRBV15 once - TGTGCCACCAGCAGAGACAGATCCTACGAGCAGTACTTC CATSRDRSYEQYF
TRBJ2-5 TRBV4-3 - TRBD2 TGCGCCAGCAGCTGGACCGGGACTAGCGGACAAGAGACCCAGTACTTC CASSWTGTSGQETQYF
TRBJ1-2 TRBV5-5 - TRBD1 TGTGCCAGCAGGCTCCCGTCCGGGACAGGTCTGTATGGCTACACCTTC CASRLPSGTGLYGYTF
TRBJ2-1 TRBV27 - TRBD1 TGTGCCAGCAGTTTATCGGGACAGGGGGCCGATGAGCAGTTCTTC CASSLSGQGADEQFF
TRBJ1-4 TRBV4-3 - - TGCGCCAGCAGCCAAGCGAGGACGGGGGGGTCCCCTGAAAAACTGTTTTTT CASSQARTGGSPEKLFF
TRBJ2-5 TRBV30 - - TGTGCCTGGAGTTTGAGAAGTCAAGAGACCCAGTACTTC CAWSLRSQETQYF
TRBJ2-7 TRBV7-9 - TRBD2 TGTGCCAGCATCCCATCCGGGACTACAAGCTACGAGCAGTACTTC CASIPSGTTSYEQYF
TRBJ1-5 TRBV28 - - TGTGCCAGCAGTTTAGGAGGATTCAATCAGCCCCAGCATTTT CASSLGGFNQPQHF
TRBJ2-5 TRBV5-1 - TRBD2 TGCGCCAGCAGCTCCGGACTAGCGGGGTGGGAGGAGACCCAGTACTTC CASSSGLAGWEETQYF
TRBJ2-3 TRBV29-1 - TRBD2 TGCAGCACCTCCGGGGGGGCAAACACAGATACGCAGTATTTT CSTSGGANTDTQYF
TRBJ1-3 TRBV15 - - TGTGCCACCAGCAGAGATTCCCCAGGGGTCGGAAACACCATATATTTT CATSRDSPGVGNTIYF
TRBJ2-2 TRBV2 - TRBD2 TGTGCCAGCAGCCCGGGACTAGGGAACACCGGGGAGCTGTTTTTT CASSPGLGNTGELFF
TRBJ1-3 TRBV6-5 - - TGTGCCAGCAGTTACAACAGGCCCTCCTCTGGAAACACCATATATTTT CASSYNRPSSGNTIYF
TRBJ1-1 TRBV30 - - TGTGCCTGGACCGAGGGCGCGCGAGCTTTCTTT CAWTEGARAFF
TRBJ2-5 TRBV19 - TRBD2 TGTGCCAGTAACTCGCGGGGGGCCGCCGACGGGACCCAGTACTTC CASNSRGAADGTQYF
TRBJ1-6 TRBV5-1 - - TGCGCCAGCAGCTCCGGCCCAGAGGGTTCACCCCTCCACTTT CASSSGPEGSPLHF
TRBJ2-1 TRBV14 - - TGTGCCAGCAGCCAAGACAGGGTCAATGAGCAGTTCTTC CASSQDRVNEQFF
TRBJ2-1 TRBV6-6 - TRBD1 TGTGCCAGCAGTCCGACAGGGTATAACAATGAGCAGTTCTTC CASSPTGYNNEQFF
TRBJ2-4 TRBV6-4 few TRBD1 TGTGCCAGCAGTGACACGGGACAGTCCAACATTCAGTACTTC CASSDTGQSNIQYF
TRBJ1-6 TRBV27 - - TGTGCCAGCAGTTTACTGGGCCATAATAATTCACCCCTCCACTTT CASSLLGHNNSPLHF
TRBJ1-5 TRBV6-5 - - TGTGCCAGCAGTCAGGGTGGCGTTGGTCAGCCCCAGCATTTT CASSQGGVGQPQHF
TRBJ2-7 TRBV5-1 once TRBD1 TGCGCCAGCAGCTTGGTACTCCGGGACAGGGGTCCGGGCGAGCAGTACTTC CASSLVLRDRGPGEQYF
TRBJ2-3 TRBV6-4 once TRBD2 TGTGCCAGCGGGGGGGATTTGACAGATACGCAGTATTTT CASGGDLTDTQYF
TRBJ2-6 TRBV7-9 - - TGTGCCAGCAGCTTGGGGCAGTACTCTGGGGCCAACGTCCTGACTTTC CASSLGQYSGANVLTF
TRBJ2-5 TRBV6-4 - TRBD2 TGTGCCAGCAGTGTCGATGCGGGAGGGGTGGAGACCCAGTACTTC CASSVDAGGVETQYF
TRBJ2-1 TRBV6-1 once - TGTGCCAGCAGTGAAGGCCCAGCGAGGGATGAGCAGTTCTTC CASSEGPARDEQFF
TRBJ1-2 TRBV25-1 - - TGTGCCAGCAGTGAGTGGAAAGGGGCCACCTATGGCTACACCTTC CASSEWKGATYGYTF
TRBJ1-1 TRBV2 - TRBD1 TGTGCCAGCAGTTCACAGGGGACTGAAGCTTTCTTT CASSSQGTEAFF
TRBJ2-3 TRBV19 - TRBD1 TGTGCCAGTAAAAGGGGGCTTGTCACAGATACGCAGTATTTT CASKRGLVTDTQYF
TRBJ1-2 TRBV6-1 - - TGTGCCAGCAGTGAGGGGGGTAGGAATGGCTACACCTTC CASSEGGRNGYTF
TRBJ2-2 TRBV19 - - TGTGCCAGTAGTATCAACAGGGTGGGCGGGGAGCTGTTTTTT CASSINRVGGELFF